Shown below are 19 T cell receptor beta chains from a single sample sequenced in a study of blood T cell repertoires in COVID-19. The protocol was immunoSEQ multiplex PCR, while the TCRdb copy is restricted to in-frame clones and leaves out a portion. The repertoire holds some 42,000 clones, roughly 90% seen once, with about 2.4% in the top ten. The sequencing sample was made of peripheral blood. The receptors derive from a human donor in a cohort sampled during active COVID-19.

CDR3 region: CASRKQGDTGELFF. The DNA of the CDR3 is TGTGCCAGCAGGAAACAGGGGGACACCGGGGAGCTGTTTTTT. V and J are TRBV7-3 and TRBJ2-2, with 8 bases identical to TRBD1. The V gene end was trimmed by 6 bases and the J gene end by 3 bases; junction bases not matched to a gene: 3. Germline loops: CDR1 SGHTA, CDR2 FQGTGA. The CDR3 spans 14 residues.

The genes are TRBV5-1 and TRBJ1-1; D is ambiguous. CDR1 and CDR2 (germline): SGHRS, YFSETQ. V gave up 4 bases and J gave up 4 bases, with 14 bases separating them. The CDR3 is 14 residues long. This CDR3 reads CASSILGVGTEAFF. DNA of the CDR3: TGCGCCAGCAGCATCCTCGGGGTGGGCACTGAAGCTTTCTTT.

The chain has TRBV29-1 and TRBJ1-6; no clear D. The germline V gene encodes CDR1 SQVTM and CDR2 ANQGSEA. The CDR3 spans 13 residues. V lost 7 bases to trimming and J lost 4 bases, with 11 bases between them. The CDR3 DNA reads TGCAGCGCCGGGGATCGGTATAATTCACCCCTCCACTTT. Amino acids: CSAGDRYNSPLHF.

The J gene is TRBJ2-6, the V gene TRBV27; D uncertain. Germline lookup yields CDR1 MNHEY and CDR2 SMNVEV (reference sequence). V was clipped by 6 bases and J by 2 bases, with 5 bases between them. CDR3 length equals 13 residues. CDR3 DNA: TGTGCCAGCAGGAGCGCTGGGGCCAACGTCCTGACTTTC. Amino acids: CASRSAGANVLTF.

The chain joins TRBV9 to TRBJ2-1; TRBD2 matches at 13 bases. The CDR3 length is 17 residues. Germline CDR1 is SGDLS and CDR2 is YYNGEE. The V segment lost 3 bases and the J segment 0 bases; nucleotides outside the gene matches: 3. The CDR3 bases are TGTGCCAGCAGCGGACTAGCGGGGGGAACCTCCTACAATGAGCAGTTCTTC. Translating gives CASSGLAGGTSYNEQFF.

The CDR3 loop reads CASSYLGPTEAFF. DNA for the CDR3: TGTGCCAGCAGTTACCTGGGCCCCACTGAAGCTTTCTTT. V is TRBV6-2 or TRBV6-3 and J is TRBJ1-1; D ambiguous. Trimming pared 2 bases from V and 4 bases from J, leaving 8 bases between. Germline V lookup: CDR1 MNHEY, CDR2 SVGEGT. This CDR3 contains 13 residues.

The chain links TRBV4-1 to TRBJ1-2, with 7 bases fitting TRBD1. Germline values: CDR1 MGHRA, CDR2 YSYEKL. Unmatched junction bases numbered 19, after V lost 0 bases and J lost 3 bases. This CDR3 contains 20 residues. CDR3 residues: CASSQDLNGGGRLYHYGYTF. CDR3 bases: TGCGCCAGCAGCCAAGATCTGAACGGAGGGGGCAGGCTATATCACTATGGCTACACCTTC.

J is TRBJ1-3 and V is TRBV19; 8 bases line up with TRBD1. CDR1 and CDR2 (germline): LNHDA, SQIVND (reference sequence). The CDR3 is 14 amino acids. J gave up 4 bases and V 9 bases, and 8 bases lay outside the gene matches. Here the CDR3 reads CASTQTGEGNTIYF. The CDR3 coding sequence is TGTGCCAGCACACAGACAGGGGAAGGAAACACCATATATTTT.

The chain is built from TRBV5-4 and TRBJ2-3; a possible D gene is TRBD1 (6 bases). The CDR3 contains 11 residues. V shed 4 bases and J shed 9 bases, with 9 bases lying between them. The germline gives CDR1 SGHNT, CDR2 YYREEE (reference sequence). The CDR3 loop reads CASSKQGTQYF. CDR3 in DNA: TGTGCCAGCAGCAAACAGGGCACGCAGTATTTT. The entire variable domain, with the rest obtained from reference TRBV5-4 and TRBJ2-3, is as follows: ETGVTQSPTHLIKTRGQQVTLRCSSQSGHNTVSWYQQALGQGPQFIFQYYREEENGRGNFPPRFSGLQFPNYSSELNVNALELDDSALYLCASSKQGTQYFGPGTRLTVL.

CDR3 amino acids: CASSTGSNQPQHF. The CDR3 coding sequence is TGTGCCAGTAGTACGGGGAGCAATCAGCCCCAGCATTTT. The chain is built from TRBV19 and TRBJ1-5, with D unclear. V shed 4 bases and J shed 1 base, with 5 bases lying between them. The germline CDR1 and CDR2 sequences are LNHDA and SQIVND (reference sequence). CDR3 length equals 13 residues. Using reference TRBV19 and TRBJ1-5 for the parts outside the CDR3, the full variable domain is DGGITQSPKYLFRKEGQNVTLSCEQNLNHDAMYWYRQDPGQGLRLIYYSQIVNDFQKGDIAEGYSVSREKKESFPLTVTSAQKNPTAFYLCASSTGSNQPQHFGDGTRLSIL.

This clone was picked up one time. V usage is TRBV11-2 and J usage is TRBJ2-3; tentatively, D is TRBD1 (6 bases). Trimming cost V 3 bases and J 0 bases, with 10 bases left between them. Per the germline V gene, CDR1 is SGHAT and CDR2 is FQNNGV. CDR3 size: 15 residues. DNA of the CDR3: TGTGCCAGCAGCTTTGCACAGGGTAGCACAGATACGCAGTATTTT. It codes for CASSFAQGSTDTQYF.

This clone occurred once. For the CDR3, the DNA is TGTGCCACCAGTGTTGGGACAGGGGTAACCGGGGAGCTGTTTTTT. This sequence encodes CATSVGTGVTGELFF. The chain joins TRBV24-1 to TRBJ2-2; TRBD1 matches 10 bases. The CDR3 is 15 residues long. The V gene's germline CDR1 is KGHDR and CDR2 SFDVKD. The ends lost 5 bases at V and 5 bases at J; junction bases unmatched: 4.

The rearrangement links TRBV7-2 to TRBJ2-7; 8 bases line up with TRBD2. Per germline, CDR1 SGHTA and CDR2 FQGNSA. J was trimmed by 9 bases and V by 5 bases; bases with no gene match: 15. This CDR3 region has 15 residues. In DNA form, the CDR3 reads TGTGCCAGCAGCCCAGGGGTAGCGGGGTCCCTAGGGCAGTACTTC. This gives the protein CASSPGVAGSLGQYF.

V and J are TRBV11-3 and TRBJ2-2; 7 nucleotides line up with TRBD1. Looked up from germline, CDR1 is SGHNT and CDR2 is YENEEA. V dropped 3 bases and J dropped 4; count of bases not matched to a gene: 5. The CDR3 consists of 15 residues. The CDR3 here is CASSLQGVATGELFF. CDR3 sequence (DNA): TGTGCCAGCAGCTTGCAGGGGGTGGCCACCGGGGAGCTGTTTTTT. The full variable domain, completed using reference TRBV11-3 and TRBJ2-2, is EAGVVQSPRYKIIEKKQPVAFWCNPISGHNTLYWYLQNLGQGPELLIRYENEEAVDDSQLPKDRFSAERLKGVDSTLKIQPAELGDSAVYLCASSLQGVATGELFFGEGSRLTVL.

V is TRBV27 and J is TRBJ1-2, with D hard to call. V was shortened by 5 bases and J by 8 bases, with 12 bases between the two germline ends. The length of the CDR3 is 12 residues. In germline, CDR1 is MNHEY, CDR2 SMNVEV (reference sequence). The CDR3 sequence is CASSNSPYGYTF. CDR3 nucleotide sequence: TGTGCCAGCAGTAACTCACCCTACGGCTACACCTTC.

J is TRBJ1-2 and V is TRBV6-4, with TRBD1 identical over 9 bases. Germline V CDR1 and CDR2: MRHNA, SNTAGT. The CDR3 is 13 residues long. V dropped 5 bases and J dropped 4; count of bases not matched to a gene: 2. Here the CDR3 DNA reads TGTGCCAGCAGTCCGACAGGGGGCTATGGCTACACCTTC. The encoded protein is CASSPTGGYGYTF.

This clone was found a few times. The V call is TRBV7-9, the J call TRBJ1-5; D may be TRBD1 (6 bases). The V and J ends lost 6 bases and 9 bases respectively, with 21 bases between them. Germline V gene sequence: CDR1 SEHNR, CDR2 FQNEAQ (reference sequence). There are 15 residues in the CDR3. CDR3 region: CASSPSLGPDRPQHF. The CDR3 region has the DNA TGTGCCAGCAGTCCAAGCTTAGGGCCGGACAGGCCCCAGCATTTT.

The rearrangement joins TRBV6-5 to TRBJ2-5, with D possibly matching TRBD1 (8 bases). Trimming left V 6 bases short and J 4 bases short, with 18 bases between. The CDR3 has 15 amino acids. Germline V gene sequence: CDR1 MNHEY, CDR2 SVGAGI. The CDR3 nucleotides are TGTGCCAGCAGCGGACAGGGACTATGGGTAGAGACCCAGTACTTC. Translation: CASSGQGLWVETQYF.

The chain is built from TRBV7-8 and TRBJ2-7, with D perhaps matching TRBD2 (5 bases). Germline V gene sequence: CDR1 SGHVS, CDR2 FQNEAQ. V was trimmed by 1 base and J by 2 bases, leaving 9 bases between them. This CDR3 spans 14 amino acids. The CDR3 region is CASSLGTGAYEQYF. CDR3 bases: TGTGCCAGCAGCTTAGGGACTGGTGCCTACGAGCAGTACTTC.